Below, 26 T cell receptor beta chains from the same sample are listed, as sequenced in a study of graft-versus-host responses after intestinal transplantation. Using immunoSEQ multiplex PCR, the repertoire was profiled, and TCRdb retains in-frame clones only, with some absent. The profile shows 60,000 or so clones, approximately 90% of them singletons. Sequencing used PBMCs, obtained about 4 months after intestinal transplantation. The receptor set was obtained from a human patient who received an intestinal transplant, so some T cells may come from the graft donor.

The rearrangement uses TRBV11-3 and TRBJ2-3; maybe TRBD2 (5 bases). Germline loops: CDR1 SGHNT, CDR2 YENEEA. The CDR3 consists of 13 residues. Between the trimmed V and J ends, which lost 2 bases and 3 bases, there was a span of 6 bases. The DNA for the CDR3 is TGTGCCAGCAGCTTATCGGGGACAGATACGCAGTATTTT. Amino acid sequence: CASSLSGTDTQYF.

The chain is built from TRBV19 and TRBJ1-1, with 8 bases identical to TRBD1. CDR1 is LNHDA and CDR2 is SQIVND in the germline V gene (reference sequence). CDR3 length: 16 residues. V trimming: 3 bases; J trimming: 0 bases; junction bases outside the gene matches: 6. The CDR3 DNA follows: TGTGCCAGTAGTATGGGGCCAGGGGGCCTGAACACTGAAGCTTTCTTT. This codes for CASSMGPGGLNTEAFF.

In DNA, the CDR3 is TGTGCCATAAGCGGGAGACACTCCTACGAGCAGTACTTC. It yields the protein CAISGRHSYEQYF. The chain is built from TRBV7-9 and TRBJ2-7; 8 bases match TRBD2. Germline CDR1 is SEHNR and CDR2 is FQNEAQ (reference sequence). V lost 10 bases, J lost 0 bases, and 5 bases stayed unmatched. This CDR3 contains 13 residues.

The CDR3: CASSQRWSGNSPLHF. CDR3 nucleotides: TGTGCCAGCAGCCAAAGATGGAGCGGCAATTCACCCCTCCACTTT. The J gene is TRBJ1-6, the V gene TRBV14, with unresolved D. Germline CDR1 SGHDN, CDR2 FVKESK. Between the trimmed V and J ends, which lost 2 bases and 7 bases, there was a span of 12 bases. The CDR3 is 15 amino acids.

The chain is built from TRBV25-1 and TRBJ1-1; a possible D gene is TRBD1 (5 bases). The CDR3 totals 14 residues. Germline lookup yields CDR1 MGHDK and CDR2 SYGVNS. Trimming left V 6 bases short and J 0 bases short, with 11 bases between. Written as DNA, the CDR3 is TGTGCCAGCAGAGGGACGGCTATGAACACTGAAGCTTTCTTT. It encodes CASRGTAMNTEAFF. The full variable domain, with the rest looked up from reference TRBV25-1 and TRBJ1-1, is EADIYQTPRYLVIGTGKKITLECSQTMGHDKMYWYQQDPGMELHLIHYSYGVNSTEKGDLSSESTVSRIRTEHFPLTLESARPSHTSQYLCASRGTAMNTEAFFGQGTRLTVV.

The genes are TRBV19 and TRBJ2-1; 10 positions match TRBD2. Trimming took 5 bases from V and 8 from J; bases not matched to a gene: 3. CDR3 length: 13 amino acids. CDR1 LNHDA and CDR2 SQIVND come from the germline V gene (reference sequence). CDR3 sequence (DNA): TGTGCCAGTAGTGTTCTAGCGGGGGATGAGCAGTTCTTC. Translation gives CASSVLAGDEQFF. Drawing the rest from reference TRBV19 and TRBJ2-1, the complete variable domain is DGGITQSPKYLFRKEGQNVTLSCEQNLNHDAMYWYRQDPGQGLRLIYYSQIVNDFQKGDIAEGYSVSREKKESFPLTVTSAQKNPTAFYLCASSVLAGDEQFFGPGTRLTVL.

This chain joins TRBV9 and TRBJ2-3; TRBD2 matches 8 bases. Germline values: CDR1 SGDLS, CDR2 YYNGEE. Trimming at V came to 3 bases and at J to 0 bases, leaving 6 bases not matched to a gene. The CDR3 loop spans 16 amino acids. For the CDR3, the DNA is TGTGCCAGCAGCGAAACTAGCGGCATTAGCACAGATACGCAGTATTTT. As protein: CASSETSGISTDTQYF.

The chain joins TRBV18 to TRBJ1-1; D ambiguous. The germline gives CDR1 KGHSH, CDR2 LQKENI. This CDR3 is 14 amino acids long. V dropped 0 bases and J dropped 4 bases, with 9 bases sitting between them. The CDR3 is CASSPPYYPTEAFF. The CDR3 bases are TGTGCCAGCTCACCACCTTACTATCCCACTGAAGCTTTCTTT.

The gene calls are TRBV6-5 and TRBJ1-1, with D uncertain. The CDR3 totals 13 residues. Germline values: CDR1 MNHEY, CDR2 SVGAGI. V shed 2 bases and J shed 4 bases, with 8 bases lying between them. This CDR3 reads CASSYGVATEAFF. In DNA form, the CDR3 reads TGTGCCAGCAGTTACGGGGTAGCCACTGAAGCTTTCTTT.

This chain joins TRBV7-9 and TRBJ2-3, with D possibly matching TRBD2 (5 bases). The length of the CDR3 is 12 residues. Germline V gene data show CDR1 as SEHNR and CDR2 as FQNEAQ (reference sequence). Trimming took 3 bases from V and 4 from J, leaving 5 bases between them. CDR3 bases: TGTGCCAGCAGCTTGAGGGCAGATACGCAGTATTTT. This sequence encodes CASSLRADTQYF.

The V and J genes are TRBV10-2 and TRBJ1-2, with D possibly being TRBD1 (5 bases). The ends were cut back, 7 bases at V and 8 bases at J, with 17 bases in the middle. The CDR3 sequence is 13 residues long. Germline assignment: CDR1 WSHSY and CDR2 SAAADI. The CDR3 loop reads CASTLGGGFGYTF. The CDR3 DNA sequence: TGCGCCAGCACCCTTGGGGGGGGATTCGGCTACACCTTC.

The chain recombines TRBV28 with TRBJ2-1, with 10 positions matching TRBD2. CDR1 is MDHEN, CDR2 SYDVKM, per germline. This CDR3 comprises 19 residues. V dropped 4 bases and J dropped 5; count of bases not matched to a gene: 17. The DNA for the CDR3 is TGTGCCAGCAGTTCCATAATCCCCCTAGCGGGAGTGCCCCACAATGAGCAGTTCTTC. It yields the protein CASSSIIPLAGVPHNEQFF. Looking up the rest from reference TRBV28 and TRBJ2-1 gives the full variable domain: DVKVTQSSRYLVKRTGEKVFLECVQDMDHENMFWYRQDPGLGLRLIYFSYDVKMKEKGDIPEGYSVSREKKERFSLILESASTNQTSMYLCASSSIIPLAGVPHNEQFFGPGTRLTVL.

J is TRBJ2-5 and V is TRBV19; D assignment may be TRBD1 or TRBD2 (5 bases each). This CDR3 has 12 residues. The germline V gene encodes CDR1 LNHDA and CDR2 SQIVND (reference sequence). Between the trimmed V and J ends, which lost 8 bases and 5 bases, there was a span of 12 bases. The CDR3 protein is CASGTRGETQYF. For the CDR3, the DNA is TGTGCCAGTGGGACGCGAGGGGAGACCCAGTACTTC. The variable domain in full, with the rest retrieved from reference TRBV19 and TRBJ2-5, is DGGITQSPKYLFRKEGQNVTLSCEQNLNHDAMYWYRQDPGQGLRLIYYSQIVNDFQKGDIAEGYSVSREKKESFPLTVTSAQKNPTAFYLCASGTRGETQYFGPGTRLLVL.

The rearrangement joins TRBV7-3 to TRBJ2-3; D unclear. The CDR3 length is 15 residues. Germline V gene lookup returns CDR1 SGHTA and CDR2 FQGTGA. V was cut by 0 bases and J by 0 bases, with 7 bases left in between. The chain's CDR3 is CASSLTSSSTDTQYF. CDR3 nucleotide sequence: TGTGCCAGCAGCTTAACCTCCAGTAGCACAGATACGCAGTATTTT.

The rearrangement uses TRBV6-1 and TRBJ2-7, with D maybe TRBD1 (6 bases). The germline gives CDR1 MNHNS, CDR2 SASEGT. The CDR3 runs to 13 residues. Trimming took 6 bases from V and 4 from J, leaving 13 bases between them. The CDR3 region has the DNA TGTGCCAGCAGGACAGGCGTAAAGTACGAGCAGTACTTC. Protein: CASRTGVKYEQYF.

J is TRBJ2-2 and V is TRBV13, with TRBD2 matching over 7 bases. CDR3 length: 14 amino acids. The V segment lost 6 bases and the J segment 3 bases; nucleotides outside the gene matches: 4. Germline values: CDR1 PRHDT, CDR2 FYEKMQ (reference sequence). CDR3 bases: TGTGCCAGCAGTTTGGGAGGGGACACCGGGGAGCTGTTTTTT. Residues: CASSLGGDTGELFF.

The chain carries TRBV11-3 and TRBJ2-7; possibly TRBD1 for D (6 bases). Germline CDR1 and CDR2: SGHNT and YENEEA. This CDR3 region has 17 residues. The germline V and J ends were trimmed by 4 bases and 2 bases, with 21 bases remaining between them. For the CDR3, the DNA is TGTGCCAGCAGCTCACTAAGCGGCGACAGGCCAACCTACGAGCAGTACTTC. It yields the protein CASSSLSGDRPTYEQYF. Drawing the rest from reference TRBV11-3 and TRBJ2-7, the complete variable domain is EAGVVQSPRYKIIEKKQPVAFWCNPISGHNTLYWYLQNLGQGPELLIRYENEEAVDDSQLPKDRFSAERLKGVDSTLKIQPAELGDSAVYLCASSSLSGDRPTYEQYFGPGTRLTVT.

V gene TRBV15 combines with J gene TRBJ1-2; D possibly corresponds to TRBD1 (6 bases). V gave up 5 bases and J gave up 2 bases, with 12 bases separating them. This CDR3 spans 14 amino acids. Germline V gene sequence: CDR1 LNHNV, CDR2 YYDKDF (reference sequence). Here the CDR3 reads CATSRGGQNYGYTF. The CDR3 DNA sequence: TGTGCCACCAGCCGGGGGGGGCAGAACTATGGCTACACCTTC.

This clone was detected once. The chain is built from TRBV27 and TRBJ1-5, with a tentative D call TRBD1 (5 bases). Germline CDR1 is MNHEY and CDR2 is SMNVEV (reference sequence). The CDR3 runs 14 residues. The ends were cut back, 6 bases at V and 5 bases at J, with 14 bases in the middle. The CDR3 loop reads CASSIAGWDQPQHF. The CDR3, as DNA: TGTGCCAGCAGCATAGCAGGGTGGGATCAGCCCCAGCATTTT.

The chain joins TRBV4-1 to TRBJ2-3, with TRBD1 as a possible D gene (5 bases). Trimming removed 4 bases from V and 2 bases from J, with 13 bases in between. CDR3 size: 15 residues. From germline, CDR1 is MGHRA and CDR2 YSYEKL. The CDR3 nucleotides read TGCGCCAGCAGCCCCAGGGAAACGGACACAGATACGCAGTATTTT. Protein sequence: CASSPRETDTDTQYF.

This clone was picked up a small number of times. The V gene is TRBV5-1, the J gene TRBJ2-7; TRBD1 aligns across 8 bases. V was clipped by 4 bases and J by 5 bases; unmatched bases: 11. CDR1 and CDR2 from the germline V gene are SGHRS and YFSETQ. This CDR3 is 15 amino acids long. CDR3 region: CASSAQGAQRNEQYF. The CDR3 DNA is TGCGCCAGCAGCGCGCAGGGGGCGCAAAGAAACGAGCAGTACTTC.

This chain joins TRBV13 and TRBJ2-7, with D perhaps TRBD2 (7 bases). The V gene's germline CDR1 is PRHDT and CDR2 FYEKMQ (reference sequence). V was pared by 5 bases and J by 2 bases, with 13 bases between. The CDR3 runs 14 residues. The CDR3 DNA reads TGTGCCAGCAGCGGGGGGGCGGGAGCCTACGAGCAGTACTTC. Translated, it gives CASSGGAGAYEQYF.

The chain couples TRBV19 to TRBJ1-6; D unresolved. The CDR3 spans 13 residues. The germline V gene encodes CDR1 LNHDA and CDR2 SQIVND (reference sequence). V lost 6 bases and J 7 bases, leaving 10 bases between the germline ends. The CDR3 region has the DNA TGTGCCAGTAGCCGCGGGCAGAATTCACCCCTCCACTTT. Translating it yields CASSRGQNSPLHF.

This clone has a single count. V usage is TRBV29-1 and J usage is TRBJ2-7; D remains unclear. Germline V lookup: CDR1 SQVTM, CDR2 ANQGSEA. CDR3 length: 10 amino acids. Trimming left V 7 bases short and J 5 bases short, with 9 bases between. The DNA for the CDR3 is TGCAGCGAACCTTCGGACGAGCAGTACTTC. Protein sequence: CSEPSDEQYF.

This chain uses TRBV5-1 with TRBJ2-7; D not certain. From germline, CDR1 is SGHRS and CDR2 YFSETQ. Trimming removed 3 bases at V and 9 bases at J, with 10 bases between. The CDR3 spans 11 residues. CDR3 region: CASSSTNLQYF. For the CDR3, the DNA is TGCGCCAGCAGCTCGACAAATTTGCAGTACTTC.

V gene TRBV4-1 combines with J gene TRBJ1-5; maybe TRBD1 (5 bases). Between the trimmed V and J ends, which lost 3 bases and 0 bases, there was a span of 18 bases. The CDR3 runs to 18 residues. Germline V CDR1 and CDR2: MGHRA, YSYEKL. The CDR3 here is CASSQQGPPAYSNQPQHF. The CDR3 nucleotides are TGCGCCAGCAGCCAGCAGGGCCCCCCCGCATATAGCAATCAGCCCCAGCATTTT.